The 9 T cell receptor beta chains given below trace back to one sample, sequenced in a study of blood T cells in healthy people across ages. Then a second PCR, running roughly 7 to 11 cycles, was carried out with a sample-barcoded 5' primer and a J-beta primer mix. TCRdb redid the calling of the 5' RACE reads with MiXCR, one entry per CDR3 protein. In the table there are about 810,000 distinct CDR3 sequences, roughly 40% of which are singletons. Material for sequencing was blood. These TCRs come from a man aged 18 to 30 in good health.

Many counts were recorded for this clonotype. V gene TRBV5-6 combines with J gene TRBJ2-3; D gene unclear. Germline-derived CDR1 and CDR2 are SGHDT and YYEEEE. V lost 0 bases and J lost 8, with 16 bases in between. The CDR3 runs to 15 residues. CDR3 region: CASSLDGRNTFTQYF. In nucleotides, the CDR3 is TGTGCCAGCAGCTTGGACGGCAGAAATACCTTTACGCAGTATTTT. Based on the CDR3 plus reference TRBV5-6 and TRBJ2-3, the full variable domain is DAGVTQSPTHLIKTRGQQVTLRCSPKSGHDTVSWYQQALGQGPQFIFQYYEEEERQRGNFPDRFSGHQFPNYSSELNVNALLLGDSALYLCASSLDGRNTFTQYFGPGTRLTVL.

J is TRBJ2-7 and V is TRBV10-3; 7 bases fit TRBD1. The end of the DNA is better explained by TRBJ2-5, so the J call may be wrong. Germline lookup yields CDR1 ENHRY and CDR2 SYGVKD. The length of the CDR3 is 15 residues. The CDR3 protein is CAISEATGRQETQYF. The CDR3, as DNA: TGTGCCATCAGTGAGGCGACAGGGAGACAAGAGACCCAGTACTTC.

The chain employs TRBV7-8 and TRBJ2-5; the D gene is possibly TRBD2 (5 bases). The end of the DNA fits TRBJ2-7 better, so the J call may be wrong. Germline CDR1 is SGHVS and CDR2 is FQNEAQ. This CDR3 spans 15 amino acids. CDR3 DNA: TGTGCCAGCAGCTTAGAAATCGTCAGCGGCTACGAGCAGTACTTC. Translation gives CASSLEIVSGYEQYF.

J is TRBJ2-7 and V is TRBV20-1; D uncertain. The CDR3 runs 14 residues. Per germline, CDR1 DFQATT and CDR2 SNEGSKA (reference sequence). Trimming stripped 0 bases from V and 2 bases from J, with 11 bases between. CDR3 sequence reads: CSARDVHRTYEQYF. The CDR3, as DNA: TGCAGTGCTAGAGATGTGCACCGTACCTACGAGCAGTACTTC.

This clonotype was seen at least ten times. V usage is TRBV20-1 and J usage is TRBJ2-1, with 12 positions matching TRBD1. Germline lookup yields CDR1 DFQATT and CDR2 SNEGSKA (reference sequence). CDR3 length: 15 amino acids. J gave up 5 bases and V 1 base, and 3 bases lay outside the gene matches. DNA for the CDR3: TGCAGTGCTAGAGGGGACAGGGGGCAGGACAATGAGCAGTTCTTC. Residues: CSARGDRGQDNEQFF.

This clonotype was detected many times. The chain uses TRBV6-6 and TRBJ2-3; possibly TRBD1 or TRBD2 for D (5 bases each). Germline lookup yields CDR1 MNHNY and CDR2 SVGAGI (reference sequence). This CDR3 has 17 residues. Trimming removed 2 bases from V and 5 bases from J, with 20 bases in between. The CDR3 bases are TGTGCCAGCAGTTACCCTCCGGGACCCAAAGTAGGAGATACGCAGTATTTT. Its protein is CASSYPPGPKVGDTQYF.

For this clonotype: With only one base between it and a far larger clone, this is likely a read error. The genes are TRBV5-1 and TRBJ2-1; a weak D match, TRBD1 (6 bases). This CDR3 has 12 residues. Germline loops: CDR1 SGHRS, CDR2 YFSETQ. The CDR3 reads CASSLGDNKQFF. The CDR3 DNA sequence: TGCGCCAGCAGCTTGGGGGACAATAAGCAGTTCTTC.

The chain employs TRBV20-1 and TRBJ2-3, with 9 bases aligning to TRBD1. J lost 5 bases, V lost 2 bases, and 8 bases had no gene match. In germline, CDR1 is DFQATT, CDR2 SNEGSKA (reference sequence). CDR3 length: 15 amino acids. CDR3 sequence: CSARPRDRAEDTQYF. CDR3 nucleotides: TGCAGTGCTAGACCCCGGGACAGGGCCGAAGATACGCAGTATTTT.

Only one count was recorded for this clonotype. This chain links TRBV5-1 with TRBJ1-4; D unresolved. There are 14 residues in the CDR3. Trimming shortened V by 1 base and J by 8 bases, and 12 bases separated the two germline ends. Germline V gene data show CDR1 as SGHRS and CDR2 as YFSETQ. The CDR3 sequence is CASSLRQIDEKLFF. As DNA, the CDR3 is TGCGCCAGCAGCTTGAGACAAATCGACGAAAAACTGTTTTTT.